Below, one T cell receptor beta chain is given with its context. While infection was still active, Seattle patients were enrolled and then followed longitudinally. These data come from a study of blood T cell repertoires in COVID-19. Study-wide context: Specimens from acute and convalescent COVID-19 originated in the United States, Italy and Spain. Sources were T cells, B-cell-depleted T cells, or PBMCs; the material itself was cDNA or gDNA.

Repertoires were generated with immunoSEQ multiplex PCR, while TCRdb's copy carries only in-frame clones and drops some. The sample carries 450,000 or so clones, about nine tenths recorded once. Trimming removed 6 bases at V and 3 bases at J, with 10 bases between. The CDR3 is 13 amino acids. Germline V gene sequence: CDR1 MRHNA, CDR2 SNTAGT. The sample was peripheral blood. The chain joins TRBV6-4 to TRBJ2-3; D not certain. This clonotype originated in a woman between 35 and 50 years old with COVID-19, enrolled during active disease. As DNA, the CDR3 is TGTGCCAGCAGCCGACTTAGAACAGATACGCAGTATTTT. Translating gives CASSRLRTDTQYF.